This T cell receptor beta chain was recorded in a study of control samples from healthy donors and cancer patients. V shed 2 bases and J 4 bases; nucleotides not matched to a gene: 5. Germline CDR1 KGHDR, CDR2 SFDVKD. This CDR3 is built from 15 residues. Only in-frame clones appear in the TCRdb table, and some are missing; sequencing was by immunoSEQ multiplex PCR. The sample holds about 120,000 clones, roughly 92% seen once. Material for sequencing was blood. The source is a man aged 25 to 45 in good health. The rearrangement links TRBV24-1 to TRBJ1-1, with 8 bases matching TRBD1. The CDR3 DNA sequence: TGTGCCACCAGTGATTCGAGGACAGGGAGCACTGAAGCTTTCTTT. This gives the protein CATSDSRTGSTEAFF.